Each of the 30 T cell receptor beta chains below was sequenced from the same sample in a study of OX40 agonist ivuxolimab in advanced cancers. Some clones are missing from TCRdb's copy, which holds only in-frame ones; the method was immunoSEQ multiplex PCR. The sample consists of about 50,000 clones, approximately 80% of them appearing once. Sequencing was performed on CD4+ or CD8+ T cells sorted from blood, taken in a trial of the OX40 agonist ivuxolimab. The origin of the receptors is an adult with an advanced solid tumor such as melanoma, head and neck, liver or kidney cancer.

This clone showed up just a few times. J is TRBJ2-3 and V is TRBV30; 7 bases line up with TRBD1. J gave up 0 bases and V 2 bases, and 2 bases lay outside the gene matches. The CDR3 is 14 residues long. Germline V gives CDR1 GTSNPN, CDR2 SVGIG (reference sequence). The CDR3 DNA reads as TGTGCCTGGAGTAAGGGGGCCAGCACAGATACGCAGTATTTT. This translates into CAWSKGASTDTQYF.

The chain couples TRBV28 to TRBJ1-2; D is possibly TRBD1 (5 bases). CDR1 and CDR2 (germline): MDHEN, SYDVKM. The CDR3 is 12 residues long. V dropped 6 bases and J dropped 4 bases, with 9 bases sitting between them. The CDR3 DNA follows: TGTGCCAGCAGCGGACACCCCTATGGCTACACCTTC. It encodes CASSGHPYGYTF.

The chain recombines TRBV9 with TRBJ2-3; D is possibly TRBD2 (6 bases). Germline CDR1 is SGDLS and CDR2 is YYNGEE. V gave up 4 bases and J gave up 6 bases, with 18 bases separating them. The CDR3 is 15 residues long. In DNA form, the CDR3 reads TGTGCCAGCAGCTCGACCGGGACTCAGCGGGATACGCAGTATTTT. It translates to CASSSTGTQRDTQYF. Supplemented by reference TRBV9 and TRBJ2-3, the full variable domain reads DSGVTQTPKHLITATGQRVTLRCSPRSGDLSVYWYQQSLDQGLQFLIQYYNGEERAKGNILERFSAQQFPDLHSELNLSSLELGDSALYFCASSSTGTQRDTQYFGPGTRLTVL.

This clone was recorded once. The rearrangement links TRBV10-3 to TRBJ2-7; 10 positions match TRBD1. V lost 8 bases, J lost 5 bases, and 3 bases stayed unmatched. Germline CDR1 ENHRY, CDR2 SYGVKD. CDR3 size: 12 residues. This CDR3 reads CAIGQGGDEQYF. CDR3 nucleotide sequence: TGTGCCATCGGACAGGGGGGAGACGAGCAGTACTTC.

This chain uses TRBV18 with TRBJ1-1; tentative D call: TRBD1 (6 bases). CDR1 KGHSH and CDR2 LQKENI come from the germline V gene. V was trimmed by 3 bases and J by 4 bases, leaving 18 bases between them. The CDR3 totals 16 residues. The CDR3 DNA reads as TGTGCCAGCTCACCGAGTCTACAGGGATGGGGCACTGAAGCTTTCTTT. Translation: CASSPSLQGWGTEAFF.

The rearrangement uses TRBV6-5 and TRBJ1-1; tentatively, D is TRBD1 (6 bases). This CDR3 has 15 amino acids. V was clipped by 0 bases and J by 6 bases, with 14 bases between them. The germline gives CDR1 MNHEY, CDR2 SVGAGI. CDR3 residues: CASSYSTQGFSEAFF. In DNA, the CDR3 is TGTGCCAGCAGTTACTCGACACAGGGTTTTTCTGAAGCTTTCTTT.

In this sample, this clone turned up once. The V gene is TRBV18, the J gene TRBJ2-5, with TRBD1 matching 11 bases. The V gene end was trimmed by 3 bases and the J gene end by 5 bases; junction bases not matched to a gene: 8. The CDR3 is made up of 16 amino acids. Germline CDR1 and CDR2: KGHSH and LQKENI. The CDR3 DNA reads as TGTGCCAGCTCACCTCTGGACAGGGGGCGCTTGGAGACCCAGTACTTC. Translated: CASSPLDRGRLETQYF.

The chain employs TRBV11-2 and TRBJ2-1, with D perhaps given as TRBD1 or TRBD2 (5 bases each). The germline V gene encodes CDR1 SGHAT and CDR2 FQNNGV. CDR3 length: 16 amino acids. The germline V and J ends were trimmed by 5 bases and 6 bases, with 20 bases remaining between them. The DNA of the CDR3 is TGTGCCAGCAGCCCCACGATTGGGGGATTGGGCAATGAGCAGTTCTTC. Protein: CASSPTIGGLGNEQFF.

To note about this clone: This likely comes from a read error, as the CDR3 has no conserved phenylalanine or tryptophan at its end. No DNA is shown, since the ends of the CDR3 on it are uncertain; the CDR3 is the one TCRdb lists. CDR3 in amino acids: CASSYRGGQPGRL. This chain joins TRBV6-7 and TRBJ1-1; the tabulated D call, TRBD1, remains unverified against the DNA. TRBV6-7 is an ORF; its function is uncertain. The CDR3 contains 13 residues when both ends are counted.

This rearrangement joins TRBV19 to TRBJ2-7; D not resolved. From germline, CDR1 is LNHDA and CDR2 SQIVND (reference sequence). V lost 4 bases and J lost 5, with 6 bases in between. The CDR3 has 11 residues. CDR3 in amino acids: CASSKLHEQYF. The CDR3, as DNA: TGTGCCAGTAGTAAGCTTCACGAGCAGTACTTC.

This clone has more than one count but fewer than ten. The CDR3 region has the DNA TGTGCCAGCAGTGAGGAACAGGTGGCTGAAGCTTTCTTT. Translated: CASSEEQVAEAFF. The J gene is TRBJ1-1, the V gene TRBV2; the D gene is possibly TRBD1 (5 bases). The V gene lost 3 bases and the J gene lost 6 bases, with 11 bases spanning the gap. CDR1 is SNHLY and CDR2 is FYNNEI in the germline V gene. There are 13 residues in the CDR3.

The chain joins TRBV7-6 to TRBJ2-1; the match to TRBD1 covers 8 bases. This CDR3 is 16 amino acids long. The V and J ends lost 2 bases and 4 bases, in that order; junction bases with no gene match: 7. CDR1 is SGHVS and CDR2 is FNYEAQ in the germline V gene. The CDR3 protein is CASSLLPGQEYNEQFF. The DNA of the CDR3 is TGTGCCAGCAGCTTACTACCGGGACAGGAGTACAATGAGCAGTTCTTC.

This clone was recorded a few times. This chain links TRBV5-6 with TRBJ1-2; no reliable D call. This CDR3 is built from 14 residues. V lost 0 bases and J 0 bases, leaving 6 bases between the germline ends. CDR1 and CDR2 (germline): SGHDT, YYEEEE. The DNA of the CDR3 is TGTGCCAGCAGCTTGGGGGATTCTAACTATGGCTACACCTTC. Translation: CASSLGDSNYGYTF.

CDR3 DNA sequence: TGTGCCAGCAGCGGAGAATATCCCGCGGGCCCACCTACAGATACGCAGTATTTT. It is translated as CASSGEYPAGPPTDTQYF. The chain recombines TRBV9 with TRBJ2-3, with a possible D match to TRBD2 (5 bases). Germline V CDR1 and CDR2: SGDLS, YYNGEE. V dropped 3 bases and J dropped 3 bases, with 23 bases sitting between them. The CDR3 runs 18 residues.

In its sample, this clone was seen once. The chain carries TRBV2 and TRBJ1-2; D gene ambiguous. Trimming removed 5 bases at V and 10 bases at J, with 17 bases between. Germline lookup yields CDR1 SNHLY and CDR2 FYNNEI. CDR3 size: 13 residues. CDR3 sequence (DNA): TGTGCCAGCAGTCCCTCCCGGAGAATGGACTACACCTTC. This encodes CASSPSRRMDYTF.

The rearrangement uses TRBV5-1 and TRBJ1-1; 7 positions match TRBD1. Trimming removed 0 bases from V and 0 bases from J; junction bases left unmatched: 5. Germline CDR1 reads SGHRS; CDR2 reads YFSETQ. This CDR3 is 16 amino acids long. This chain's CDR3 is CASSLAKGQLNTEAFF. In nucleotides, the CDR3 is TGCGCCAGCAGCTTGGCCAAGGGACAGCTGAACACTGAAGCTTTCTTT.

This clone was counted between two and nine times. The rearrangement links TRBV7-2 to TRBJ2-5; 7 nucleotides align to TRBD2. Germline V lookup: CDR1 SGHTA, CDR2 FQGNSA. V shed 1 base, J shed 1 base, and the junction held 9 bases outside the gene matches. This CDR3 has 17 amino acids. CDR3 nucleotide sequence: TGTGCCAGCAGCTTAGTGGCTTTAGCGGGCCCCCAAGAGACCCAGTACTTC. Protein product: CASSLVALAGPQETQYF.

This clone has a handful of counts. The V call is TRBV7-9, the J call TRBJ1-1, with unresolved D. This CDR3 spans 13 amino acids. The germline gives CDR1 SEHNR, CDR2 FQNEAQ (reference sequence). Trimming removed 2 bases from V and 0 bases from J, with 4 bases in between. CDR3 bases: TGTGCCAGCAGCTTAACACTGAACACTGAAGCTTTCTTT. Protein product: CASSLTLNTEAFF. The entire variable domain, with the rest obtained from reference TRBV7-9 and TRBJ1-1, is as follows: DTGVSQNPRHKITKRGQNVTFRCDPISEHNRLYWYRQTLGQGPEFLTYFQNEAQLEKSRLLSDRFSAERPKGSFSTLEIQRTEQGDSAMYLCASSLTLNTEAFFGQGTRLTVV.

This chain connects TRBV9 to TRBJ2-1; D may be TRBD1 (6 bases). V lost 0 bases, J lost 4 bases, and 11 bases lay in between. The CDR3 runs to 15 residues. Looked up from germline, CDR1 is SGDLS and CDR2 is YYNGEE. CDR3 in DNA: TGTGCCAGCAGCGTAGCAGGGGCTGGGTACAATGAGCAGTTCTTC. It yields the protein CASSVAGAGYNEQFF.

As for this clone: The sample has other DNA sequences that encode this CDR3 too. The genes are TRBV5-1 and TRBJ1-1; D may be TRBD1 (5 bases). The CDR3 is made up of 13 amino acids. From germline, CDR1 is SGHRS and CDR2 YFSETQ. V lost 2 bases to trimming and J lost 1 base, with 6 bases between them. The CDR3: CASSFGGNTEAFF. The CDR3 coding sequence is TGCGCCAGCAGCTTCGGGGGGAACACTGAAGCTTTCTTT. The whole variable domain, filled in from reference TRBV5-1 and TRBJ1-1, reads KAGVTQTPRYLIKTRGQQVTLSCSPISGHRSVSWYQQTPGQGLQFLFEYFSETQRNKGNFPGRFSGRQFSNSRSEMNVSTLELGDSALYLCASSFGGNTEAFFGQGTRLTVV.

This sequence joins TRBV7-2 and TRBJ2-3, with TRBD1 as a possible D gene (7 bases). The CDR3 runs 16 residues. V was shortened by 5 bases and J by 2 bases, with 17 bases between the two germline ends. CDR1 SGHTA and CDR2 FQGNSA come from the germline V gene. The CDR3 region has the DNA TGTGCCAGCAGCCCACGGACAGGAGGGTTCACAGATACGCAGTATTTT. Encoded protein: CASSPRTGGFTDTQYF.

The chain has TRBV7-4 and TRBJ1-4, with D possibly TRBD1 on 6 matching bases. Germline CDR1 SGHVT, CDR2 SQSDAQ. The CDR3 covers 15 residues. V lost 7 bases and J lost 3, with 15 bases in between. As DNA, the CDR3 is TGTGCCAGCACCAAGAGGGGGAAGGCTAATGAAAAACTGTTTTTT. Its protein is CASTKRGKANEKLFF.

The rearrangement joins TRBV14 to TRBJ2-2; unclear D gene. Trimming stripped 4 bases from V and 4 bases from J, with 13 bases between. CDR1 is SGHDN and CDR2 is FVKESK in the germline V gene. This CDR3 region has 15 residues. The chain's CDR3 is CASSLLRPVTGELFF. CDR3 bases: TGTGCCAGCAGCCTTTTGCGGCCGGTCACCGGGGAGCTGTTTTTT.

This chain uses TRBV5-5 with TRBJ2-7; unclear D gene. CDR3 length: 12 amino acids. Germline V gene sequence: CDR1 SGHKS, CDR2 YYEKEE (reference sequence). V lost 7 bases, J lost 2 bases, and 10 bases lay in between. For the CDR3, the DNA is TGTGCCAGCGGAACCGATACCTACGAGCAGTACTTC. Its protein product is CASGTDTYEQYF.

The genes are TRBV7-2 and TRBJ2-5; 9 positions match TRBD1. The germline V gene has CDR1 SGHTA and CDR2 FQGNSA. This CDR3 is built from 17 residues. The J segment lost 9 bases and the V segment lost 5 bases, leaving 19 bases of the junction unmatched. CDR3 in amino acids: CASSTLYRGPLQGAQYF. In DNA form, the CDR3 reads TGTGCCAGCAGCACACTCTACAGGGGGCCCCTCCAAGGGGCCCAGTACTTC.

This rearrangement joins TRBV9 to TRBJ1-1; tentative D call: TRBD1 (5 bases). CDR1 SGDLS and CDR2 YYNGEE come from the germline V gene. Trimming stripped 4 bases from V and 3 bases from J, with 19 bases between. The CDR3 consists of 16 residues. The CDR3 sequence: CASSPLLRDGHTEAFF. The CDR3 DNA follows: TGTGCCAGCAGCCCCCTCCTCCGGGACGGACACACTGAAGCTTTCTTT.

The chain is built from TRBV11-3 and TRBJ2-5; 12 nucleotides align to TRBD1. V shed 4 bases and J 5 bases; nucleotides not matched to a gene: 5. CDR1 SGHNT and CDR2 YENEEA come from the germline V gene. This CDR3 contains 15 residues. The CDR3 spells CASSSGQGATETQYF. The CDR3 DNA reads TGTGCCAGCAGCTCGGGACAGGGGGCGACGGAGACCCAGTACTTC.

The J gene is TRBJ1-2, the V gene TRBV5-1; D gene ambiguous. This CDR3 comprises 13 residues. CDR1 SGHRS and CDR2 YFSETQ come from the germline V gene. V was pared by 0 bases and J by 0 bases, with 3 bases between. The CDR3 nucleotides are TGCGCCAGCAGCTTGGAAGCTAACTATGGCTACACCTTC. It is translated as CASSLEANYGYTF.

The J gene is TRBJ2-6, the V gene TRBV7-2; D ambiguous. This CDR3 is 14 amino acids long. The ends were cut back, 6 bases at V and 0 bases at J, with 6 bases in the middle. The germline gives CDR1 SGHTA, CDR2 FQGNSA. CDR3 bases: TGTGCCAGCAGGCCCGACTCTGGGGCCAACGTCCTGACTTTC. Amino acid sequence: CASRPDSGANVLTF.

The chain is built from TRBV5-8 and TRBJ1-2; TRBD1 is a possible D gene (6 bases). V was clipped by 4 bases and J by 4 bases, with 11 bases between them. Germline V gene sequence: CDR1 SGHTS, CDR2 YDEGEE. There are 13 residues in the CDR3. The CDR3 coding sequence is TGTGCCAGCAGCAGACAGGACACCTATGGCTACACCTTC. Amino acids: CASSRQDTYGYTF. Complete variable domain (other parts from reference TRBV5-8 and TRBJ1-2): EAGVTQSPTHLIKTRGQQATLRCSPISGHTSVYWYQQALGLGLQFLLWYDEGEERNRGNFPPRFSGRQFPNYSSELNVNALELEDSALYLCASSRQDTYGYTFGSGTRLTVV.